The clone carrying this T cell receptor (beta chain) showed up just a few times. The sample belongs to a study of T cell repertoires in cytomegalovirus infection. TCRdb fed the reads into MiXCR, producing one record per CDR3 protein. The table lists around 350,000 distinct CDR3 sequences, around a sixth of them singletons. Sample: PBMCs. This TCR derives from a human donor in good health (CMV status not recorded). Some clones in this sample may be carry-over from other donors' samples.

CDR3 DNA sequence: TGTGCCAGCAGCCCTCCGGGACTAGCGCCAGATACGCAGTATTTT. Protein sequence: CASSPPGLAPDTQYF. V and J are TRBV14 and TRBJ2-3; 10 positions agree with TRBD2. Germline values: CDR1 SGHDN, CDR2 FVKESK. The V segment lost 4 bases and the J segment 4 bases; nucleotides outside the gene matches: 5. The CDR3 runs to 15 residues.